This TCR beta chain was sequenced during a study of OX40 agonist ivuxolimab in advanced cancers. This clone occurred once. This table comes from immunoSEQ multiplex PCR, and its TCRdb copy is limited to in-frame clones, with some not included. The table has approximately 57,000 clones, 80% to 90% seen once; the top ten hold around 0.71%. Material: CD4+ or CD8+ T cells sorted from blood, obtained in a trial of the OX40 agonist ivuxolimab. This clonotype was sampled from an adult with an advanced solid tumor such as melanoma, head and neck, liver or kidney cancer.

The CDR3 spells CASSPQMQGGYTF. The CDR3 nucleotides read TGTGCCAGCAGTCCCCAGATGCAGGGAGGCTACACCTTC. The gene calls are TRBV6-6 and TRBJ1-2, with D perhaps TRBD1 (5 bases). The germline V gene encodes CDR1 MNHNY and CDR2 SVGAGI (reference sequence). V lost 5 bases and J 8 bases, leaving 15 bases between the germline ends. The CDR3 spans 13 residues.